The source of this TCR beta chain is a study of CD8+ T cells in alopecia areata. Study-level points and caveats: Relative to normal scalp, lesional scalp, especially alopecia totalis/universalis, showed higher clonality.

Germline values: CDR1 MDHEN, CDR2 SYDVKM. Trimming at V came to 2 bases and at J to 9 bases, leaving 6 bases not matched to a gene. This CDR3 is built from 14 residues. Researchers took lesional scalp punch biopsies and peripheral blood from people who were alopecia areata patients. cDNA prepared by RNA extraction and subsequent reverse transcription served as the template for sequencing. The protocol was immunoSEQ multiplex PCR, while the TCRdb copy is restricted to in-frame clones and leaves out a portion. The repertoire holds fewer than 40,000 clones, 55% seen once, with around two fifths in the top ten. There are many counts of this clone. Its target is not known.

Specimen: NKG2D-high CD8+ T cells sorted from blood. The chain couples TRBV28 to TRBJ2-2, with 7 bases matching TRBD2. The clonotype originates from a human donor with alopecia areata. Here the CDR3 DNA reads TGTGCCAGCAGTTTAACCGGGACTACTCGGGAGCTGTTTTTT. It encodes CASSLTGTTRELFF.